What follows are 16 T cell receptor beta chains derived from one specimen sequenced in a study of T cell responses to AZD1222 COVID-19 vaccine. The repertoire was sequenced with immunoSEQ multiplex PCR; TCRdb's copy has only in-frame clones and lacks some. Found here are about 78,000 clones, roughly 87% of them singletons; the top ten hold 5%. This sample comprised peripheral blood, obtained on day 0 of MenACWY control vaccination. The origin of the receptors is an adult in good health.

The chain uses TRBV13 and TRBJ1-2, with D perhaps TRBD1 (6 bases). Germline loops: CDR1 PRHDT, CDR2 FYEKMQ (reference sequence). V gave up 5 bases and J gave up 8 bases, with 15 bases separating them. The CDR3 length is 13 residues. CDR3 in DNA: TGTGCCAGCAGCCGAACAGGGATCGGCGGCTACACCTTC. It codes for CASSRTGIGGYTF.

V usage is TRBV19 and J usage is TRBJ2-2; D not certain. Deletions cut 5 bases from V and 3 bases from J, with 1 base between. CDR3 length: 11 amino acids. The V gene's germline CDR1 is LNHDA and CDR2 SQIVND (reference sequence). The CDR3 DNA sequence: TGTGCCAGTAGTCACACCGGGGAGCTGTTTTTT. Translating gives CASSHTGELFF.

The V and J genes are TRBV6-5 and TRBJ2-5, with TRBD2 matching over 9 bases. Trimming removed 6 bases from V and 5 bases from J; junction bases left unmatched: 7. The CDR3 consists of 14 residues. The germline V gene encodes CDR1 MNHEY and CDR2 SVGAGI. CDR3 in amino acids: CASRARGGAETQYF. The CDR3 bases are TGTGCCAGCAGAGCGCGCGGGGGGGCGGAGACCCAGTACTTC.

CDR3 nucleotides: TGTGCCAGCAGTCTGGGGGGGCCAAGGACCTACGAGCAGTACTTC. This sequence encodes CASSLGGPRTYEQYF. J is TRBJ2-7 and V is TRBV27, with D tentatively TRBD2 (7 bases). The germline V gene encodes CDR1 MNHEY and CDR2 SMNVEV (reference sequence). V lost 5 bases and J 2 bases, leaving 16 bases between the germline ends. The CDR3 covers 15 residues.

The CDR3 region has the DNA TGTGCCAGACATAACGGACAGGGGGGCTCACCCCTCCACTTT. It is translated as CARHNGQGGSPLHF. The chain has TRBV11-3 and TRBJ1-6; 10 nucleotides agree with TRBD1. V gave up 9 bases and J gave up 10 bases; unmatched junction bases: 9. In germline, CDR1 is SGHNT, CDR2 YENEEA. CDR3 length: 14 residues.

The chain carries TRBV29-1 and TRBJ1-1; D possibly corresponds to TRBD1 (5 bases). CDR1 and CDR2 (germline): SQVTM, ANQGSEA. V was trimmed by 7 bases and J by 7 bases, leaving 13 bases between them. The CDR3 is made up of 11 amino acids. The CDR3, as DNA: TGCAGCGGCCAGGGTGCGGGTGAAGCTTTCTTT. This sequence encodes CSGQGAGEAFF.

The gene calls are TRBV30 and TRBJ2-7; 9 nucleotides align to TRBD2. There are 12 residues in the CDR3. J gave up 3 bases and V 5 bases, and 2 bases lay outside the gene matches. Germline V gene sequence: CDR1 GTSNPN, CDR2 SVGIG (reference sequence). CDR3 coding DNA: TGTGCCTGGGGGACTAGCAACTACGAGCAGTACTTC. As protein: CAWGTSNYEQYF.

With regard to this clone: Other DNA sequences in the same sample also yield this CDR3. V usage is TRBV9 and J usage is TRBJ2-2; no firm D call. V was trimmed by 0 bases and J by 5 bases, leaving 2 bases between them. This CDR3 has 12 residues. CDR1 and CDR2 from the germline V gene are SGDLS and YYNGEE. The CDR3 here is CASSVGTGELFF. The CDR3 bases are TGTGCCAGCAGCGTAGGTACCGGGGAGCTGTTTTTT. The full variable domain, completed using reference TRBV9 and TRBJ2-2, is DSGVTQTPKHLITATGQRVTLRCSPRSGDLSVYWYQQSLDQGLQFLIQYYNGEERAKGNILERFSAQQFPDLHSELNLSSLELGDSALYFCASSVGTGELFFGEGSRLTVL.

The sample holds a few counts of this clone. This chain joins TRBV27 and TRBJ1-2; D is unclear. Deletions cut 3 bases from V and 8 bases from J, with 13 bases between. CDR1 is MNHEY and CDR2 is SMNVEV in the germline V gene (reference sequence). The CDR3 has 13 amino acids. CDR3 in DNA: TGTGCCAGCAGTTTCCGCCCGGGAGGCGGCTACACCTTC. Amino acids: CASSFRPGGGYTF.

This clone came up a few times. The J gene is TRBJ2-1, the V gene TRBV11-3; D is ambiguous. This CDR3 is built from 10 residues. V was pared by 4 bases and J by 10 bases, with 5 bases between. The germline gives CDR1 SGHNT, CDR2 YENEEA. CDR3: CASSSREQFF. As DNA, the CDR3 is TGTGCCAGCAGCTCCAGAGAGCAGTTCTTC.

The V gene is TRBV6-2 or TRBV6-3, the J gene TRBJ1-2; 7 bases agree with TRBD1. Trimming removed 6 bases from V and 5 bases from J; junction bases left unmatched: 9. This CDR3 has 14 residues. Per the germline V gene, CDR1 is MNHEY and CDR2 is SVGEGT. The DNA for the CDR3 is TGTGCCAGCAGGCCTACAGGGGCGGGGTATGGCTACACCTTC. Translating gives CASRPTGAGYGYTF.

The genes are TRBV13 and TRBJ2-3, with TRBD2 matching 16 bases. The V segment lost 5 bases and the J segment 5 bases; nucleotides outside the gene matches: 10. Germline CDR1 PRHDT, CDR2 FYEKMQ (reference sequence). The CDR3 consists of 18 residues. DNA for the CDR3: TGTGCCAGCAGCCGAGGGACTAGCGGGGGGGCCTATGGAGATACGCAGTATTTT. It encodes CASSRGTSGGAYGDTQYF.

The CDR3 protein is CASKASGTREAGELFF. The CDR3 bases are TGTGCCAGTAAAGCCTCCGGGACTAGGGAGGCCGGGGAGCTGTTTTTT. This rearrangement joins TRBV19 to TRBJ2-2, with 8 bases that match TRBD2. This CDR3 has 16 amino acids. CDR1 and CDR2 from the germline V gene are LNHDA and SQIVND (reference sequence). The junction had 13 bases not matched to a gene; V was cut back by 7 bases and J by 6 bases.

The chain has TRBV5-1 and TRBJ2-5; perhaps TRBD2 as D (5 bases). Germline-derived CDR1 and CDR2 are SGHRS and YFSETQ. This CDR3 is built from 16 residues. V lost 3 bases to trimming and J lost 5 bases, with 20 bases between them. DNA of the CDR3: TGCGCCAGCAGCTACGATGGGCCGTCGCGGGCTGAGACCCAGTACTTC. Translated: CASSYDGPSRAETQYF.

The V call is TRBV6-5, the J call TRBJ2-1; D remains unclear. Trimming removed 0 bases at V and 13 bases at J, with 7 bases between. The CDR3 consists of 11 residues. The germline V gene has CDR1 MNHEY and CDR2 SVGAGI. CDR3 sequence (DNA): TGTGCCAGCAGTTACTCTGGGGAACAGTTCTTC. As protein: CASSYSGEQFF.

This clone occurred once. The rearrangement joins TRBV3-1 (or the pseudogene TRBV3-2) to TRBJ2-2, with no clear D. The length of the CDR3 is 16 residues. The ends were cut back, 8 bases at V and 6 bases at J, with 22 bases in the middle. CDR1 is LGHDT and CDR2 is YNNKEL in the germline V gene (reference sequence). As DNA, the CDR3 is TGTGCCAGCCGACATCCGGACCCGCAAAGAGCCGGGGAGCTGTTTTTT. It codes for CASRHPDPQRAGELFF.